The 22 T cell receptor beta chains below were found in one sample sequenced in a study of blood T cells in healthy people across ages. The use of a sample-barcoded 5' primer and a J-beta primer mix characterized a second PCR of roughly 6 to 11 cycles. TCRdb independently ran MiXCR on the 5' RACE reads; one entry per CDR3 protein. The table includes hundreds of thousands of distinct CDR3 sequences, around 28% detected once. Input material: blood. The receptors were gathered from a woman aged 80 or over in good health.

The rearrangement uses TRBV5-1 and TRBJ2-7; possibly TRBD1 for D (5 bases). CDR3 length: 14 residues. Germline V lookup: CDR1 SGHRS, CDR2 YFSETQ. The ends were cut back, 0 bases at V and 12 bases at J, with 19 bases in the middle. The CDR3 bases are TGCGCCAGCAGCTTGGGACAGCTTCAAGAGACCCGGTACTTC. Amino acid sequence: CASSLGQLQETRYF. The full variable domain, rest sourced from reference TRBV5-1 and TRBJ2-7, is KAGVTQTPRYLIKTRGQQVTLSCSPISGHRSVSWYQQTPGQGLQFLFEYFSETQRNKGNFPGRFSGRQFSNSRSEMNVSTLELGDSALYLCASSLGQLQETRYFGPGTRLTVT.

A remark on this clonotype: A single base separates this from a much larger clone, so it may be a read error. The chain employs TRBV7-2 and TRBJ1-5; D might be TRBD1 (6 bases). V was shortened by 4 bases and J by 7 bases, with 20 bases between the two germline ends. The CDR3 covers 16 residues. Per germline, CDR1 SGHTA and CDR2 FQGNSA. CDR3 protein: CASSSEGVSGSQPQHF. The CDR3 bases are TGTGCCAGCAGCTCAGAGGGGGTTTCAGGTAGCCAGCCCCAGCATTTT.

The chain uses TRBV5-5 and TRBJ1-2; 7 bases match TRBD1. V was pared by 4 bases and J by 5 bases, with 11 bases of the junction left unmatched. The germline V gene encodes CDR1 SGHKS and CDR2 YYEKEE (reference sequence). This CDR3 spans 15 amino acids. CDR3 region: CASSPPGQTPYGYTF. Written as DNA, the CDR3 is TGTGCCAGCAGCCCACCGGGACAGACTCCGTATGGCTACACCTTC.

V and J are TRBV11-2 and TRBJ2-1, with 10 bases fitting TRBD1. The V and J ends lost 5 bases and 5 bases, in that order; junction bases with no gene match: 6. The germline gives CDR1 SGHAT, CDR2 FQNNGV. The CDR3 consists of 15 residues. CDR3: CASSTRTGGNNEQFF. The CDR3 DNA sequence: TGTGCCAGCAGCACAAGGACAGGGGGTAACAATGAGCAGTTCTTC.

The chain combines TRBV6-2 or TRBV6-3 with TRBJ1-1; possible D gene TRBD1, 6 bases. Trimming removed 6 bases at V and 2 bases at J, with 13 bases between. Germline CDR1 reads MNHEY; CDR2 reads SVGEGT. This CDR3 region has 14 residues. Here the CDR3 reads CASSWGPQNTEAFF. CDR3 DNA sequence: TGTGCCAGCAGCTGGGGGCCTCAAAACACTGAAGCTTTCTTT.

This clonotype appeared many times. This rearrangement joins TRBV20-1 to TRBJ2-7; 10 bases line up with TRBD2. The CDR3 covers 14 residues. CDR1 is DFQATT and CDR2 is SNEGSKA in the germline V gene (reference sequence). The junction had 3 bases not matched to a gene; V was cut back by 0 bases and J by 4 bases. CDR3 amino acids: CSARDKRGGYEQYF. CDR3 sequence (DNA): TGCAGTGCTAGAGATAAGCGGGGGGGGTACGAGCAGTACTTC.

This clonotype was detected a few times. V is TRBV2 and J is TRBJ2-5, with D possibly matching TRBD1 (6 bases). The V gene lost 8 bases and the J gene lost 3 bases, with 13 bases spanning the gap. Germline assignment: CDR1 SNHLY and CDR2 FYNNEI. The CDR3 extends over 13 amino acids. The CDR3: CASVRNREETQYF. In DNA form, the CDR3 reads TGTGCCAGCGTCCGGAACAGGGAAGAGACCCAGTACTTC.

The sample holds many counts of this clonotype. The V gene is TRBV7-2, the J gene TRBJ2-3; D is perhaps TRBD2 (6 bases). Germline V CDR1 and CDR2: SGHTA, FQGNSA. V shed 2 bases and J shed 0 bases, with 15 bases lying between them. The length of the CDR3 is 17 residues. The DNA of the CDR3 is TGTGCCAGCAGCTTAAAATCAGGCGGGACTAGCACAGATACGCAGTATTTT. Translation gives CASSLKSGGTSTDTQYF.

The chain uses TRBV7-8 and TRBJ1-1; 9 positions agree with TRBD1. Per germline, CDR1 SGHVS and CDR2 FQNEAQ. Trimming removed 5 bases from V and 0 bases from J; junction bases left unmatched: 7. The length of the CDR3 is 16 residues. CDR3 nucleotide sequence: TGTGCCAGCAGCGTACCACAGGGGGCGGTGAACACTGAAGCTTTCTTT. As protein: CASSVPQGAVNTEAFF.

With regard to this clonotype: A single base separates this from a much larger clone, so it may be a read error. The J gene is TRBJ2-5, the V gene TRBV12-3 or TRBV12-4; no clear D. V was pared by 3 bases and J by 11 bases, with 19 bases between. The CDR3 consists of 14 residues. The CDR3 region is CASSFPGLYNEQYF. The CDR3 nucleotides are TGTGCCAGCAGTTTCCCCGGCCTCTACAATGAGCAGTACTTC.

This clonotype came up many times. This rearrangement joins TRBV20-1 to TRBJ2-4; TRBD1 agrees at 9 bases. The CDR3 runs to 13 residues. V was pared by 6 bases and J by 7 bases, with 7 bases of the junction left unmatched. Germline V lookup: CDR1 DFQATT, CDR2 SNEGSKA (reference sequence). CDR3 coding DNA: TGCAGTGCCGCCGGGACAGGGAAGAACATTCAGTACTTC. Its translation: CSAAGTGKNIQYF.

This clonotype was found many times. CDR3 nucleotide sequence: TGTGCCCCCCGGAGGCAGGGGGCGCTTTGTATGGAAAAACTGTTTTTT. Amino acid sequence: CAPRRQGALCMEKLFF. The chain employs TRBV24-1 and TRBJ1-4; 8 positions agree with TRBD1. The CDR3 consists of 16 residues. V lost 12 bases to trimming and J lost 8 bases; unmatched junction nucleotides: 19. Per germline, CDR1 KGHDR and CDR2 SFDVKD.

This clonotype was recorded at least ten times. The genes are TRBV7-2 and TRBJ1-2; D call uncertain. This CDR3 has 13 residues. The V and J ends lost 1 base and 6 bases respectively, with 9 bases between them. Germline V gene lookup returns CDR1 SGHTA and CDR2 FQGNSA. The CDR3 DNA follows: TGTGCCAGCAGCTTAGGGGCCGCGAATGGCTACACCTTC. This sequence encodes CASSLGAANGYTF.

This clonotype was counted at least ten times. The chain couples TRBV10-3 to TRBJ1-5, with D perhaps TRBD1 (6 bases). This CDR3 has 14 residues. V was clipped by 4 bases and J by 4 bases, with 11 bases between them. In germline, CDR1 is ENHRY, CDR2 SYGVKD. This chain's CDR3 is CAISGSGQNQPQHF. The CDR3, as DNA: TGTGCCATCAGTGGCTCTGGACAGAATCAGCCCCAGCATTTT.

The chain employs TRBV20-1 and TRBJ2-2; 13 bases agree with TRBD2. The germline gives CDR1 DFQATT, CDR2 SNEGSKA (reference sequence). The ends lost 6 bases at V and 5 bases at J; junction bases unmatched: 9. This CDR3 contains 16 residues. CDR3 sequence (DNA): TGCAGTGCCAATGGACTAGCGGGGGCTAATACCGGGGAGCTGTTTTTT. Its translation is CSANGLAGANTGELFF.

To note about this clonotype: A read error may explain this, as a much larger clone is one base away. V usage is TRBV27 and J usage is TRBJ1-2, with 7 bases that match TRBD1. The V and J ends lost 6 bases and 0 bases, in that order; junction bases with no gene match: 13. Germline loops: CDR1 MNHEY, CDR2 SMNVEV (reference sequence). CDR3 length: 17 amino acids. CDR3 amino acids: CASSIALQGSANYGYTF. The DNA for the CDR3 is TGTGCCAGCAGCATTGCACTACAGGGGTCCGCTAACTATGGCTACACCTTC.

The chain links TRBV7-6 to TRBJ2-2; D is ambiguous. The CDR3 spans 14 residues. Germline assignment: CDR1 SGHVS and CDR2 FNYEAQ. V lost 5 bases and J 7 bases, leaving 14 bases between the germline ends. The DNA of the CDR3 is TGTGCCAGCAGCATAGACCAGGCCCGCGGGGAGCTGTTTTTT. Translation: CASSIDQARGELFF.

In this sample, this clonotype turned up a few times. A read error may explain this, as a much larger clone is one base away. This CDR3 reads CASSLVVSHGCTF. The CDR3 DNA reads as TGTGCCAGCAGCTTAGTTGTCAGCCATGGCTGCACCTTC. V and J are TRBV7-2 and TRBJ1-2; D ambiguous. Germline CDR1 SGHTA, CDR2 FQGNSA. This CDR3 comprises 13 residues.

This clonotype was seen many times. V is TRBV7-8 and J is TRBJ2-3; 14 nucleotides line up with TRBD2. Unmatched junction bases numbered 2, after V lost 0 bases and J lost 0 bases. The CDR3 spans 18 residues. CDR1 and CDR2 (germline): SGHVS, FQNEAQ. The CDR3 loop is CASSLAGTSGGSTDTQYF. The CDR3 nucleotides read TGTGCCAGCAGCTTAGCCGGGACTAGCGGGGGTAGCACAGATACGCAGTATTTT.

The table lists this clonotype with many counts. V gene TRBV7-3 combines with J gene TRBJ2-5; D not certain. V was trimmed by 5 bases and J by 3 bases, leaving 13 bases between them. Germline V gene data show CDR1 as SGHTA and CDR2 as FQGTGA. The CDR3 consists of 14 residues. CDR3 sequence reads: CASSPHGSKETQYF. Here the CDR3 DNA reads TGTGCCAGCAGCCCCCATGGTTCCAAAGAGACCCAGTACTTC.

In this sample, this clonotype turned up once. A much larger clone is a single base away; this may be a read error. The genes are TRBV20-1 and TRBJ2-1; D may be TRBD1 (6 bases). Germline V gene lookup returns CDR1 DFQATT and CDR2 SNEGSKA (reference sequence). There are 14 residues in the CDR3. CDR3 in amino acids: CSARAVDRTGERFF. The CDR3 region has the DNA TGCAGTGCTAGAGCGGTCGACAGGACCGGTGAGCGGTTCTTC.

On this clonotype itself: Compared with germline, one end of the junction differs, possibly owing to a read error. The CDR3 region has the DNA TGCGCCAGCAGCTTAGGCACGGGTTGGGGGGTAGGGAATGAGCAGTTCTTC. This codes for CASSLGTGWGVGNEQFF. The chain links TRBV7-6 to TRBJ2-1; D is possibly TRBD2 (6 bases). The V gene's germline CDR1 is SGHVS and CDR2 FNYEAQ. The CDR3 is made up of 17 amino acids.